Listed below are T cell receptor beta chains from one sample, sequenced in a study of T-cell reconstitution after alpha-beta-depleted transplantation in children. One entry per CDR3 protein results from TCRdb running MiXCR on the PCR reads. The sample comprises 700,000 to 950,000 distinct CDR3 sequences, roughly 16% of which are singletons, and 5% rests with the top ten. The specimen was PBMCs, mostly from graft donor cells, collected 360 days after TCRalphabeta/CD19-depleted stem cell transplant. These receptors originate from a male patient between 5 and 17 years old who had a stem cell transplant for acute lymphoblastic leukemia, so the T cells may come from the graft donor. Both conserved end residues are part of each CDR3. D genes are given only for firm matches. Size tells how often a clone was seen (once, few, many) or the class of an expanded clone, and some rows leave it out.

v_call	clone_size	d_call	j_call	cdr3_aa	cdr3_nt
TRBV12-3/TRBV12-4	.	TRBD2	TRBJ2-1	CASSFWSSGSWNEQFF	TGTGCCAGCAGTTTCTGGTCTAGCGGGAGTTGGAATGAGCAGTTCTTC
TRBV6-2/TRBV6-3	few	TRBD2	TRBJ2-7	CASRPLLAVNSYEQYF	TGTGCCAGCAGACCCCTACTAGCGGTGAACTCCTACGAGCAGTACTTC
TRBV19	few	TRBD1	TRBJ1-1	CASTDRMNTEAFF	TGTGCCAGTACGGACAGGATGAACACTGAAGCTTTCTTT
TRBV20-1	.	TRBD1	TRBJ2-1	CSARDARGLYNEQFF	TGCAGTGCTAGAGATGCCAGGGGGCTCTACAATGAGCAGTTCTTC
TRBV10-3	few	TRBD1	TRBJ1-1	CAIRDRGNTEAFF	TGTGCCATCCGGGACAGGGGCAACACTGAAGCTTTCTTT
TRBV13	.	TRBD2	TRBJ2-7	CASSSAPPGLAYEQYF	TGTGCCAGCAGCTCGGCACCTCCGGGACTAGCCTACGAGCAGTACTTC
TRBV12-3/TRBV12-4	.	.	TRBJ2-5	CASNRGERETQYF	TGTGCCAGCAATCGCGGGGAGAGGGAGACCCAGTACTTC
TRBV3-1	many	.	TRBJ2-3	CASSPRGVDTQYF	TGTGCCAGCAGCCCCCGAGGCGTAGATACGCAGTATTTT
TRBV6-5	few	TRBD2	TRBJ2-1	CASTLHRAASGRHEQFF	TGTGCCAGCACTTTACATAGAGCGGCTAGCGGGAGGCATGAGCAGTTCTTC
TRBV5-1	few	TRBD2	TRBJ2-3	CASSRGLAGTTDTQYF	TGCGCCAGCAGCAGAGGACTAGCGGGGACCACAGATACGCAGTATTTT
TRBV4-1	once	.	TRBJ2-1	CASSPPLRVNEQFF	TGCGCCAGCAGCCCCCCCCTGCGAGTCAATGAGCAGTTCTTC
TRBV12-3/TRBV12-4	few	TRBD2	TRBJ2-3	CASSFSGVADTQYF	TGTGCCAGCAGTTTTAGCGGGGTTGCAGATACGCAGTATTTT
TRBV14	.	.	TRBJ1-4	CASSNLGTTNEKLFF	TGTGCCAGCAGCAATTTGGGGACAACTAATGAAAAACTGTTTTTT
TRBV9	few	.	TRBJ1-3	CASSVVPRGRNTIYF	TGTGCCAGCAGCGTAGTCCCAAGGGGGAGAAACACCATATATTTT
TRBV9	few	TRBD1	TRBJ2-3	CASSARTGPADTQYF	TGTGCCAGCAGCGCTAGGACAGGGCCCGCAGATACGCAGTATTTT
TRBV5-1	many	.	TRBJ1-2	CASRLTGAPVSYGYTF	TGCGCCAGCAGATTAACCGGAGCGCCCGTATCCTATGGCTACACCTTC
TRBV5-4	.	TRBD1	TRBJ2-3	CASSLMDRGTDTQYF	TGTGCCAGCAGCTTGATGGACAGGGGTACAGATACGCAGTATTTT
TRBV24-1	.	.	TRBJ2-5	CATSDFRRGETQYF	TGTGCCACCAGTGATTTTCGGCGGGGAGAGACCCAGTACTTC
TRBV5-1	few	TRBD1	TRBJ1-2	CASSPGQGLYTF	TGCGCCAGCAGCCCGGGACAGGGGCTCTACACCTTC
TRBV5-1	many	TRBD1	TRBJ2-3	CASSLQGAFADTQYF	TGCGCCAGCAGCTTGCAGGGGGCTTTCGCAGATACGCAGTATTTT
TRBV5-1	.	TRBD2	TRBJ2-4	CAPKREGSLAKNIQYF	TGCGCCCCCAAAAGGGAGGGATCTTTAGCCAAAAACATTCAGTACTTC
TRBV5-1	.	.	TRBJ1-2	CASSLLQGFDGYTF	TGCGCCAGCAGCTTATTACAGGGCTTCGATGGCTACACCTTC
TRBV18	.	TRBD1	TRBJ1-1	CASSPPKGANREMNTEAFF	TGTGCCAGCTCACCACCGAAGGGGGCCAACAGGGAAATGAACACTGAAGCTTTCTTT
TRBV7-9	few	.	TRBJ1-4	CASSWDIPTNEKLFF	TGTGCCAGCAGCTGGGATATCCCAACTAATGAAAAACTGTTTTTT
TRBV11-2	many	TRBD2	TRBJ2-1	CASSLTSGSMNEQFF	TGTGCCAGCAGCTTGACTAGCGGGAGTATGAATGAGCAGTTCTTC
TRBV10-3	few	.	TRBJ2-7	CAIQGGLSYEQYF	TGTGCCATCCAGGGGGGACTATCCTACGAGCAGTACTTC
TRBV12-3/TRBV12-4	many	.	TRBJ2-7	CASSYPAGFYEQYF	TGTGCCAGCAGTTACCCCGCCGGGTTCTACGAGCAGTACTTC
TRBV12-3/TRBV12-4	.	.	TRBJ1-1	CASRETVGYTEAFF	TGTGCCAGCAGAGAAACAGTGGGGTACACTGAAGCTTTCTTT
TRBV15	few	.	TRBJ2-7	CATRMDRGLRTSYEQYF	TGTGCCACCCGTATGGACCGGGGGCTTAGAACCTCCTACGAGCAGTACTTC
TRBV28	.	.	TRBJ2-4	CASSQYLAKNIQYF	TGTGCCAGCAGCCAATATTTAGCCAAAAACATTCAGTACTTC
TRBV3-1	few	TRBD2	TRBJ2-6	CASSPRGRAGANVLTF	TGTGCCAGCAGCCCCCGTGGGAGGGCCGGGGCCAACGTCCTGACTTTC
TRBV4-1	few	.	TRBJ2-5	CASSQRGRETQYF	TGCGCCAGCAGCCAAAGAGGGCGAGAGACCCAGTACTTC
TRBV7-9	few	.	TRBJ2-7	CASSHPPLSYEQYF	TGTGCCAGCAGCCATCCCCCCCTTTCCTACGAGCAGTACTTC
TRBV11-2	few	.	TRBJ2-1	CASTPGGAEQFF	TGTGCCAGCACTCCGGGCGGAGCTGAGCAGTTCTTC
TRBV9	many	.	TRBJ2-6	CASTRGDFFGANVLTF	TGTGCCAGCACCAGGGGGGATTTTTTTGGGGCCAACGTCCTGACTTTC
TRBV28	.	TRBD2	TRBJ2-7	CASRWRGTYEQYF	TGTGCCAGTCGCTGGCGGGGGACCTACGAGCAGTACTTC
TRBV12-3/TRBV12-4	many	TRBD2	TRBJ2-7	CASSPGTSGSGEQYF	TGTGCCAGCAGCCCTGGGACTAGCGGGAGTGGCGAGCAGTACTTC
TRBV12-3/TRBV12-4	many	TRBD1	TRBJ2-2	CASSLARDRNTGELFF	TGTGCCAGCAGTTTAGCCCGGGACAGGAACACCGGGGAGCTGTTTTTT
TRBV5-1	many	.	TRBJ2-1	CASSLIDEQFF	TGTGCCAGCAGCTTGATCGATGAGCAGTTCTTC
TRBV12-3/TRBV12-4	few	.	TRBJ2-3	CASSFGGRRATDTQYF	TGTGCCAGCAGTTTTGGGGGACGCAGGGCGACAGATACGCAGTATTTT
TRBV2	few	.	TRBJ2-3	CASSDPGHNTDTQYF	TGTGCCAGCAGTGACCCGGGACACAACACAGATACGCAGTATTTT
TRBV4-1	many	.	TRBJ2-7	CASSSAGRLSPSYEQYF	TGCGCCAGCAGTTCAGCAGGGCGATTGTCCCCCTCCTACGAGCAGTACTTC
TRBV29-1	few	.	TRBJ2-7	CSAGPQGSEQYF	TGCAGCGCCGGCCCACAGGGAAGCGAGCAGTACTTC
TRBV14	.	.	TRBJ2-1	CASSHPGTSRSSYNEQFF	TGTGCCAGCAGCCATCCCGGGACCTCACGGAGCTCCTACAATGAGCAGTTCTTC
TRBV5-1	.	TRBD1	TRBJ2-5	CASSYSQGKETQYF	TGCGCCAGCAGCTATTCACAGGGGAAAGAGACCCAGTACTTC
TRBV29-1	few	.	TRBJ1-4	CSVAAGFDEKLFF	TGCAGCGTTGCTGCTGGATTCGATGAAAAACTGTTTTTT
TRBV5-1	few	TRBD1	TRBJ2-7	CASRPGTGGPYEQYF	TGCGCCAGCAGACCTGGGACAGGAGGACCCTACGAGCAGTACTTC
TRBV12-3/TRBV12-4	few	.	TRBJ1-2	CASSPNLAFYYGYTF	TGTGCCAGCAGTCCAAACTTGGCGTTCTACTATGGCTACACCTTC
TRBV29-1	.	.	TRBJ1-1	CSVEESGGHTEAFF	TGCAGCGTTGAAGAAAGCGGGGGACACACTGAAGCTTTCTTT
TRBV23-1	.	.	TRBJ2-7	CARRAGHEQYF	TGCGCCAGGAGGGCGGGCCACGAGCAGTACTTC
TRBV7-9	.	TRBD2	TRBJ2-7	CASFAGAGEQYF	TGTGCCAGCTTTGCGGGAGCGGGCGAGCAGTACTTC
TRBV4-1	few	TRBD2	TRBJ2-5	CASSLMTSGGETQYF	TGCGCCAGCAGCCTAATGACTAGCGGGGGTGAGACCCAGTACTTC
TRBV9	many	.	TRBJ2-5	CASSVVGLETQYF	TGTGCCAGCAGCGTAGTTGGGCTGGAGACCCAGTACTTC